This passage covers 21 T cell receptor beta chains from one sample sequenced in a study of OX40 agonist ivuxolimab in advanced cancers. TCRdb's table, derived via immunoSEQ multiplex PCR, lists solely in-frame clones and lacks some. The table includes some 69,000 clones, 90% detected once. Source: CD4+ or CD8+ T cells sorted from blood, taken in a trial of the OX40 agonist ivuxolimab. These receptors were collected from an adult with an advanced solid tumor such as melanoma, head and neck, liver or kidney cancer.

The V and J genes are TRBV28 and TRBJ1-5, with D maybe TRBD1 (6 bases). Trimming removed 4 bases at V and 7 bases at J, with 11 bases between. In germline, CDR1 is MDHEN, CDR2 SYDVKM. CDR3 length: 13 residues. The CDR3 loop is CASSSQGWQPQHF. CDR3 nucleotides: TGTGCCAGCAGTTCCCAGGGGTGGCAGCCCCAGCATTTT.

A remark on this clone: A read error may account for a junction end that differs from germline. The chain links TRBV11-1 to TRBJ2-1; TRBD2 aligns across 9 bases. Germline V gene data show CDR1 as SGHAT and CDR2 as FQDESV (reference sequence). CDR3 size: 16 residues. The CDR3, as DNA: TGTGCCAGCAGCTCACCCACTAGCGGGTCCTCCAATGAGCAGTTCTTC. It codes for CASSSPTSGSSNEQFF.

The rearrangement uses TRBV5-4 and TRBJ2-7; 13 nucleotides match TRBD2. Trimming at V came to 4 bases and at J to 6 bases, leaving 4 bases not matched to a gene. The CDR3 is 14 residues long. Germline-derived CDR1 and CDR2 are SGHNT and YYREEE (reference sequence). CDR3: CASSLTSGRTEQYF. The CDR3 DNA follows: TGTGCCAGCAGCCTGACTAGCGGGAGGACCGAGCAGTACTTC.

The CDR3 spells CATALRGSLNIQYF. The CDR3 DNA follows: TGTGCCACGGCGCTTCGCGGGAGTTTAAACATTCAGTACTTC. The chain has TRBV15 and TRBJ2-4; 7 nucleotides match TRBD2. The CDR3 totals 14 residues. Losses at the gene ends were 9 bases for V and 6 bases for J; bases not matched to a gene: 11. Per the germline V gene, CDR1 is LNHNV and CDR2 is YYDKDF (reference sequence).

V is TRBV7-2 and J is TRBJ1-1, with a tentative D call TRBD1 (5 bases). V shed 5 bases and J shed 0 bases, with 13 bases lying between them. Germline V gene data show CDR1 as SGHTA and CDR2 as FQGNSA. This CDR3 spans 15 amino acids. The CDR3 DNA is TGTGCCAGCAGCCTATTCTGGACACTGAACACTGAAGCTTTCTTT. It encodes CASSLFWTLNTEAFF.

The V gene is TRBV7-9, the J gene TRBJ2-3; tentatively, D is TRBD2 (5 bases). Germline CDR1 and CDR2: SEHNR and FQNEAQ (reference sequence). Trimming shortened V by 1 base and J by 1 base, and 9 bases separated the two germline ends. CDR3 length: 15 residues. The CDR3 nucleotides read TGTGCCAGCAGCTTAGAGGGAGATGGCACAGATACGCAGTATTTT. This gives the protein CASSLEGDGTDTQYF. The full variable domain, with the rest looked up from reference TRBV7-9 and TRBJ2-3, is DTGVSQNPRHKITKRGQNVTFRCDPISEHNRLYWYRQTLGQGPEFLTYFQNEAQLEKSRLLSDRFSAERPKGSFSTLEIQRTEQGDSAMYLCASSLEGDGTDTQYFGPGTRLTVL.

This sequence joins TRBV19 and TRBJ2-1; 13 bases match TRBD2. The CDR3 totals 21 residues. Germline assignment: CDR1 LNHDA and CDR2 SQIVND (reference sequence). The junction had 19 bases not matched to a gene; V was cut back by 6 bases and J by 2 bases. The CDR3 is CASSHSRDRRLAGGAYNEQFF. CDR3 nucleotide sequence: TGTGCCAGTAGCCATAGCCGTGACAGGAGACTAGCGGGAGGTGCCTACAATGAGCAGTTCTTC.

The V gene is TRBV6-6, the J gene TRBJ2-5; D gene ambiguous. The CDR3 is 14 residues long. V was trimmed by 0 bases and J by 1 base, leaving 6 bases between them. From germline, CDR1 is MNHNY and CDR2 SVGAGI (reference sequence). The CDR3 bases are TGTGCCAGCAGTTACTCGATGGTCCAAGAGACCCAGTACTTC. As protein: CASSYSMVQETQYF.

This rearrangement joins TRBV12-1 to TRBJ2-5; the DNA was not compared with TRBD2, the D call given in the table. TRBV12-1 is a documented pseudogene. This CDR3 spans 17 amino acids. CDR3 residues: CASSFPPVTSGGETQYF. In DNA, the CDR3 is TGTGCCAGCAGCTTCCCCCCAGTGACTAGCGGAGGAGAGACCCAGTACTTC.

The gene calls are TRBV11-3 and TRBJ2-2; 9 positions match TRBD1. V shed 5 bases, J shed 3 bases, and the junction held 7 bases outside the gene matches. There are 16 residues in the CDR3. Germline lookup yields CDR1 SGHNT and CDR2 YENEEA. The CDR3 is CASSRPGQGYTGELFF. The DNA of the CDR3 is TGTGCCAGCAGCAGACCGGGACAGGGCTACACCGGGGAGCTGTTTTTT.

The genes are TRBV11-1 and TRBJ2-2; D is unresolved. V was trimmed by 2 bases and J by 4 bases, leaving 8 bases between them. The CDR3 is 14 amino acids. Germline CDR1 is SGHAT and CDR2 is FQDESV (reference sequence). CDR3 amino acids: CASSLIRPTGELFF. DNA for the CDR3: TGTGCCAGCAGCTTAATCAGGCCCACCGGGGAGCTGTTTTTT.

This chain connects TRBV30 to TRBJ2-3; 9 bases align to TRBD1. CDR1 and CDR2 (germline): GTSNPN, SVGIG (reference sequence). After removal of 1 base from V and 4 bases from J, the junction contained 3 bases not matched to a gene. The CDR3 covers 14 residues. The DNA of the CDR3 is TGTGCCTGGAGTGCCCGGACAGGGGCAGATACGCAGTATTTT. This sequence encodes CAWSARTGADTQYF.

J is TRBJ2-7 and V is TRBV5-5, with D perhaps being TRBD1 or TRBD2 (5 bases each). V was pared by 4 bases and J by 3 bases, with 17 bases between. The germline V gene has CDR1 SGHKS and CDR2 YYEKEE (reference sequence). This CDR3 has 15 residues. The CDR3 nucleotides read TGTGCCAGCAGCCCGCAGCAGGGTGACTACTACGAGCAGTACTTC. Its translation is CASSPQQGDYYEQYF.

The genes are TRBV4-2 and TRBJ2-1, with 7 bases that match TRBD1. The V and J ends lost 3 bases and 2 bases, in that order; junction bases with no gene match: 4. The CDR3 is made up of 15 amino acids. CDR1 is LGHNA, CDR2 YNFKEQ, per germline. As DNA, the CDR3 is TGTGCCAGCAGCCATACCCAGGGGGCCTACAATGAGCAGTTCTTC. Translated, it gives CASSHTQGAYNEQFF.

This clone was seen more than once but under ten times. The chain joins TRBV6-5 to TRBJ1-5, with TRBD1 as a possible D gene (5 bases). CDR3 length equals 14 residues. Between the trimmed V and J ends, which lost 5 bases and 4 bases, there was a span of 12 bases. Germline V CDR1 and CDR2: MNHEY, SVGAGI. CDR3 region: CASSAGADNQPQHF. CDR3 DNA: TGTGCCAGCAGTGCCGGGGCTGATAATCAGCCCCAGCATTTT.

The chain recombines TRBV27 with TRBJ2-5; weak D call: TRBD2 (7 bases). The CDR3 has 16 residues. V was pared by 9 bases and J by 3 bases, with 23 bases between. The germline V gene has CDR1 MNHEY and CDR2 SMNVEV (reference sequence). The CDR3 region has the DNA TGTGCCAGTTTAGGGGGGGGCGAGAAAGGGGAAGAGACCCAGTACTTC. It is translated as CASLGGGEKGEETQYF.

The chain employs TRBV6-1 and TRBJ1-1; D remains unclear. The CDR3 extends over 13 amino acids. The V end was cut by 4 bases, the J end by 1 base, with 7 bases between. The germline V gene has CDR1 MNHNS and CDR2 SASEGT. The DNA for the CDR3 is TGTGCCAGCAGTGTACACGAGAACACTGAAGCTTTCTTT. Translated: CASSVHENTEAFF.

V is TRBV25-1 and J is TRBJ2-5, with TRBD1 matching 9 bases. After removal of 3 bases from V and 5 bases from J, the junction contained 10 bases not matched to a gene. This CDR3 is built from 16 residues. Germline V gene data show CDR1 as MGHDK and CDR2 as SYGVNS. This chain's CDR3 is CASSEWGTGRLETQYF. The CDR3 nucleotides are TGTGCCAGCAGTGAGTGGGGGACAGGGAGGCTGGAGACCCAGTACTTC. The complete variable domain, with remaining parts taken from reference TRBV25-1 and TRBJ2-5, reads EADIYQTPRYLVIGTGKKITLECSQTMGHDKMYWYQQDPGMELHLIHYSYGVNSTEKGDLSSESTVSRIRTEHFPLTLESARPSHTSQYLCASSEWGTGRLETQYFGPGTRLLVL.

This clone was counted between two and nine times. J is TRBJ1-2 and V is TRBV27, with D possibly matching TRBD1 (6 bases). V lost 2 bases, J lost 4 bases, and 11 bases lay in between. CDR1 and CDR2 from the germline V gene are MNHEY and SMNVEV (reference sequence). CDR3 length: 14 amino acids. For the CDR3, the DNA is TGTGCCAGCAGTTTACAGGGGTCCTTCTATGGCTACACCTTC. Its protein product is CASSLQGSFYGYTF.

The chain employs TRBV7-2 and TRBJ2-7; no definite D call. The V and J ends lost 5 bases and 1 base respectively, with 12 bases between them. CDR3 length: 14 amino acids. The V gene's germline CDR1 is SGHTA and CDR2 FQGNSA. The CDR3 loop is CASSPPSLSYEQYF. Written as DNA, the CDR3 is TGTGCCAGCAGCCCTCCGAGTTTGTCCTACGAGCAGTACTTC. Using reference TRBV7-2 and TRBJ2-7 for the parts outside the CDR3, the full variable domain is GAGVSQSPSNKVTEKGKDVELRCDPISGHTALYWYRQSLGQGLEFLIYFQGNSAPDKSGLPSDRFSAERTGGSVSTLTIQRTQQEDSAVYLCASSPPSLSYEQYFGPGTRLTVT.

J is TRBJ2-1 and V is TRBV7-9; D gene uncertain. With 2 bases removed from V and 3 bases from J, the gap between germline ends came to 14 bases. This CDR3 region has 16 residues. Looked up from germline, CDR1 is SEHNR and CDR2 is FQNEAQ (reference sequence). The CDR3 sequence: CASSLLVDRFYNEQFF. In DNA form, the CDR3 reads TGTGCCAGCAGCTTATTGGTAGACCGCTTCTACAATGAGCAGTTCTTC.